This TCR beta chain was sequenced during a study of shared clonotypes between healthy human individuals. Profiled with immunoSEQ multiplex PCR; TCRdb holds only in-frame clones, not every one. The sample carries approximately 2,300,000 clones, roughly 90% recorded once. Sequenced input: naive CD4+ T cells from PBMCs. The subset denotes: CD45RA+ positively selected. This TCR was recovered from a man aged 18 to 29 in good health. Some clones in this sample may be carry-over from other donors' samples.

DNA for the CDR3: TGTGCCAGCAGTTTGATAGGGCCTACCGAAAAACTGTTTTTT. This codes for CASSLIGPTEKLFF. The chain links TRBV28 to TRBJ1-4; D not resolved. Trimming took 3 bases from V and 8 from J, leaving 13 bases between them. The CDR3 length is 14 residues. Germline loops: CDR1 MDHEN, CDR2 SYDVKM. Full variable domain (outside the CDR3, taken from reference TRBV28 and TRBJ1-4): DVKVTQSSRYLVKRTGEKVFLECVQDMDHENMFWYRQDPGLGLRLIYFSYDVKMKEKGDIPEGYSVSREKKERFSLILESASTNQTSMYLCASSLIGPTEKLFFGSGTQLSVL.